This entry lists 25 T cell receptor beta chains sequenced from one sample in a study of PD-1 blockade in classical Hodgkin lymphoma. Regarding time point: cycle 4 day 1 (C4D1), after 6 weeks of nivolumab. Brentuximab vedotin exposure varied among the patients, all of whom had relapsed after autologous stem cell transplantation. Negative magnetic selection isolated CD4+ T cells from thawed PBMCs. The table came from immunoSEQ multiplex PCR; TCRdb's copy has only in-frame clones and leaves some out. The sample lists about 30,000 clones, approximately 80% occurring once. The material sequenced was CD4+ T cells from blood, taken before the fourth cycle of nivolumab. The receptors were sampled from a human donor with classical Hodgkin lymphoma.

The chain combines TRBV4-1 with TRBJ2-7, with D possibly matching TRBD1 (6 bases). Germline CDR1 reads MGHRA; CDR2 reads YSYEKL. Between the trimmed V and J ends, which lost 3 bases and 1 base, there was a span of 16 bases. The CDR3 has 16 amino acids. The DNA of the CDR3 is TGCGCCAGCAGCCACCCAGGGGTAGGCTTGTCCTACGAGCAGTACTTC. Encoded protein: CASSHPGVGLSYEQYF.

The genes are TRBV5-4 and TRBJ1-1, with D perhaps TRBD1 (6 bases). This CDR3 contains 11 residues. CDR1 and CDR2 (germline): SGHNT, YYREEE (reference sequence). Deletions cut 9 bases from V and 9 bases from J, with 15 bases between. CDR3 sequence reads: CATLTQGKAFF. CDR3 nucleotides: TGTGCCACCCTAACCCAGGGGAAAGCTTTCTTT.

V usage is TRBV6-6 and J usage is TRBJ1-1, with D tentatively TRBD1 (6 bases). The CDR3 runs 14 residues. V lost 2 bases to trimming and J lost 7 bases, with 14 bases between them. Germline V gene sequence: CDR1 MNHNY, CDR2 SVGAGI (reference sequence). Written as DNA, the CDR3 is TGTGCCAGCAGTTACCGGTCGGGGACAAATGAAGCTTTCTTT. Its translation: CASSYRSGTNEAFF.

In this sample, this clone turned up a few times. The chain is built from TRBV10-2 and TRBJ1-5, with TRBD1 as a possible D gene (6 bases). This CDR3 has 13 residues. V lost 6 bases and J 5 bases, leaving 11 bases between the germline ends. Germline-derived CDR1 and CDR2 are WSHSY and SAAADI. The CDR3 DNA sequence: TGCGCCAGCAGACAGGGAACAGATCAGCCCCAGCATTTT. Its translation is CASRQGTDQPQHF.

The CDR3 here is CASSPGRGVGTEAFF. CDR3 coding DNA: TGCGCCAGCAGCCCTGGTCGGGGTGTGGGAACTGAAGCTTTCTTT. The chain has TRBV5-1 and TRBJ1-1; unclear D gene. Germline assignment: CDR1 SGHRS and CDR2 YFSETQ. V lost 4 bases and J 5 bases, leaving 18 bases between the germline ends. CDR3 length equals 15 residues.

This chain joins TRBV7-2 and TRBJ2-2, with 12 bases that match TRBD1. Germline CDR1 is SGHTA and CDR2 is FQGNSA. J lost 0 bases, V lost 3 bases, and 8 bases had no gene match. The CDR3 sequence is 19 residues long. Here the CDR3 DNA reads TGTGCCAGCAGCTTGGGGACAGGGGGCCAAAGTCCGAACACCGGGGAGCTGTTTTTT. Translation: CASSLGTGGQSPNTGELFF.

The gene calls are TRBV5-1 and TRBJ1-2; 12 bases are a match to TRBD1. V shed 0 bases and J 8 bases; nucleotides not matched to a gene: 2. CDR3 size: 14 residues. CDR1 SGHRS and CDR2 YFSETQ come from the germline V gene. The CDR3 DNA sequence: TGCGCCAGCAGCTTGGACGGGACAGGGGGCGGCTACACCTTC. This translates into CASSLDGTGGGYTF.

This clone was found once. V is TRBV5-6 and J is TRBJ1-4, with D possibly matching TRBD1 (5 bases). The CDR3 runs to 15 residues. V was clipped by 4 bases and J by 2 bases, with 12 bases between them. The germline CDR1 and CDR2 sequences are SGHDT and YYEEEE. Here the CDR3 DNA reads TGTGCCAGCAGCGCGAACAGGCTTACTAATGAAAAACTGTTTTTT. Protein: CASSANRLTNEKLFF.

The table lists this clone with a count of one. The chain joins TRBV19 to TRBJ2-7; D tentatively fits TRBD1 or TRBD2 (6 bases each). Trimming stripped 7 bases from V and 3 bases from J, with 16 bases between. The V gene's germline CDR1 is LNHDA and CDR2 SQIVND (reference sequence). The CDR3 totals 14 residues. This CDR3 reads CASIIRGGGYEQYF. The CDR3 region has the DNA TGTGCCAGTATAATCAGGGGAGGAGGCTACGAGCAGTACTTC.

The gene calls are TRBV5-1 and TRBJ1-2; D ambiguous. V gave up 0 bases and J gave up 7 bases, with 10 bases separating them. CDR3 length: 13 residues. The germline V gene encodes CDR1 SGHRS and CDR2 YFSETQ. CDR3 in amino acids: CASSLEVAGGYTF. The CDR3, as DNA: TGCGCCAGCAGCTTGGAGGTCGCGGGTGGCTACACCTTC. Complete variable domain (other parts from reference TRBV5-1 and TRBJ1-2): KAGVTQTPRYLIKTRGQQVTLSCSPISGHRSVSWYQQTPGQGLQFLFEYFSETQRNKGNFPGRFSGRQFSNSRSEMNVSTLELGDSALYLCASSLEVAGGYTFGSGTRLTVV.

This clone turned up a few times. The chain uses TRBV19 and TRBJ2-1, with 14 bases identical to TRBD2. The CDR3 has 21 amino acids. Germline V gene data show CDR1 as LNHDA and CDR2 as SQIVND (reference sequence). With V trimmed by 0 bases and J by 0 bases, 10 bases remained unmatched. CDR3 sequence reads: CASSIDSGLAGALSSYNEQFF. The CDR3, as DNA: TGTGCCAGTAGTATAGATTCGGGACTAGCGGGGGCCCTGAGCTCCTACAATGAGCAGTTCTTC.

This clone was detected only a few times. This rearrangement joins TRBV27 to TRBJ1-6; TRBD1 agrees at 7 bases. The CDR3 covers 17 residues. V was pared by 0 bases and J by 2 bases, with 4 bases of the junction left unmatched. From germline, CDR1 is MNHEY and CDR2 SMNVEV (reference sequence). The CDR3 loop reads CASSLSMGQPYNSPLHF. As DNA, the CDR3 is TGTGCCAGCAGTTTATCGATGGGACAGCCCTATAATTCACCCCTCCACTTT.

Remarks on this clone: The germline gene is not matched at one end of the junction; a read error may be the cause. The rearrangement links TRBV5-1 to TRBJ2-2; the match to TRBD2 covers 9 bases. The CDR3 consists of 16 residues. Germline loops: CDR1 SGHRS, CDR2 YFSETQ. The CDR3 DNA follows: TGCGCCACCAGCAGAGGACTAGCGATCAACACCGGGGAGCTGTTTTTT. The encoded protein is CATSRGLAINTGELFF. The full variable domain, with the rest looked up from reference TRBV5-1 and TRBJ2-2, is KAGVTQTPRYLIKTRGQQVTLSCSPISGHRSVSWYQQTPGQGLQFLFEYFSETQRNKGNFPGRFSGRQFSNSRSEMNVSTLELGDSALYLCATSRGLAINTGELFFGEGSRLTVL.

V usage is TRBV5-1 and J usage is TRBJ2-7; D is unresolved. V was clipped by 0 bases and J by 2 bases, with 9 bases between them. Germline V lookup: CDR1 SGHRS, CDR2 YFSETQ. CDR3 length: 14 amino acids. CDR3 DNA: TGCGCCAGCAGCTTGGGGTTTTCAGCCTACGAGCAGTACTTC. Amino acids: CASSLGFSAYEQYF.

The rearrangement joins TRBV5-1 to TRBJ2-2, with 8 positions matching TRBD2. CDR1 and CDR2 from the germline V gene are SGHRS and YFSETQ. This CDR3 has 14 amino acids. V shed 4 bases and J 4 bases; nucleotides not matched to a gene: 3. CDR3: CASSPGGFTGELFF. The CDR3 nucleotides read TGCGCCAGCAGCCCGGGGGGGTTCACCGGGGAGCTGTTTTTT.

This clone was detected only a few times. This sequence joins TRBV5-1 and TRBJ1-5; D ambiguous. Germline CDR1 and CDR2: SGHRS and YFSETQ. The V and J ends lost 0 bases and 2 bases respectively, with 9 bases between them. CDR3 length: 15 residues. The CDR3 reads CASSLDGIGNQPQHF. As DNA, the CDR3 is TGCGCCAGCAGCTTGGACGGGATAGGCAATCAGCCCCAGCATTTT.

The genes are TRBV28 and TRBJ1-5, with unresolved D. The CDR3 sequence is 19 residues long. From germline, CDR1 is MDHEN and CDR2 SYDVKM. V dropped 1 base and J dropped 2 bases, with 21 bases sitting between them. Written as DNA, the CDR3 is TGTGCCAGCAGTTTATATTGGATCGGGGTAGAGGAGGGCAATCAGCCCCAGCATTTT. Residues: CASSLYWIGVEEGNQPQHF.

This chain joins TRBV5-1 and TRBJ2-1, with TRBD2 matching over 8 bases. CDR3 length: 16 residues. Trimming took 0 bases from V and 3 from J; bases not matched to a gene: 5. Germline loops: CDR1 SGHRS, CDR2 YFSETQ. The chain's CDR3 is CASSLGARGVYNEQFF. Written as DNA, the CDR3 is TGCGCCAGCAGCTTGGGTGCGCGGGGGGTCTACAATGAGCAGTTCTTC.

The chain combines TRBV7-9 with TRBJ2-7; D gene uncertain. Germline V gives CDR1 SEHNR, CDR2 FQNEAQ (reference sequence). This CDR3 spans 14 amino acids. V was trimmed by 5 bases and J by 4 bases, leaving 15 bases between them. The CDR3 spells CASSIKTSLYEQYF. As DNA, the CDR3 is TGTGCCAGCAGCATTAAAACATCATTGTACGAGCAGTACTTC.

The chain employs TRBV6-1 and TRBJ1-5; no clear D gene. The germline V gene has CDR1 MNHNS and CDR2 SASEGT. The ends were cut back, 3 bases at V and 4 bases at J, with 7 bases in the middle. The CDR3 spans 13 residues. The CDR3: CASSEGFNQPQHF. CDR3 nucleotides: TGTGCCAGCAGTGAGGGGTTTAATCAGCCCCAGCATTTT.

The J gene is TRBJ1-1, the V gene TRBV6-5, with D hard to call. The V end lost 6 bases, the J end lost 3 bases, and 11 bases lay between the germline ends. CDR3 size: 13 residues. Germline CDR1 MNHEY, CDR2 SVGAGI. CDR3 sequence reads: CASRLQSYTEAFF. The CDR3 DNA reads TGTGCCAGCAGACTACAGTCGTACACTGAAGCTTTCTTT.

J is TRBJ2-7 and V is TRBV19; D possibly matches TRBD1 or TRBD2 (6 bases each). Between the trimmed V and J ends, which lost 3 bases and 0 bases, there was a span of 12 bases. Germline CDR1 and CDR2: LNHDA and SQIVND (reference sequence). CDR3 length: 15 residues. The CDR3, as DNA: TGTGCCAGTAGTATTTCGGGGGCCCACTCCTACGAGCAGTACTTC. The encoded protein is CASSISGAHSYEQYF.

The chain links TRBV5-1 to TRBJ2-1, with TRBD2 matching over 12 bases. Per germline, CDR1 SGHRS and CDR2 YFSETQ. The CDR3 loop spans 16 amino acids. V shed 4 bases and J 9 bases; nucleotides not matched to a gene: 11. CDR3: CASSLLLAGGRSEQFF. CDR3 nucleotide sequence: TGCGCCAGCAGCCTCCTACTAGCGGGGGGCAGGAGTGAGCAGTTCTTC.

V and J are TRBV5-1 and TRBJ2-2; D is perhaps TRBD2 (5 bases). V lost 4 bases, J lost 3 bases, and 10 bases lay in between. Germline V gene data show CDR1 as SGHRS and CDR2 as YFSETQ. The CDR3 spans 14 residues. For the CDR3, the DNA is TGCGCCAGCAGCCAGACGGGGTACACCGGGGAGCTGTTTTTT. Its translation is CASSQTGYTGELFF. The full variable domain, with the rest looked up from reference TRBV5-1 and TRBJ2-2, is KAGVTQTPRYLIKTRGQQVTLSCSPISGHRSVSWYQQTPGQGLQFLFEYFSETQRNKGNFPGRFSGRQFSNSRSEMNVSTLELGDSALYLCASSQTGYTGELFFGEGSRLTVL.

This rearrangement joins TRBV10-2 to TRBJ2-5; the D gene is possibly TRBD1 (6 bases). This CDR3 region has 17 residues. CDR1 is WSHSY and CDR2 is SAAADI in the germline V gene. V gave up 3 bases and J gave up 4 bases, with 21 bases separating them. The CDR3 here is CASSDLPLTGHRETQYF. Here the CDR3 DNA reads TGCGCCAGCAGTGATCTTCCCCTGACAGGTCACCGAGAGACCCAGTACTTC.